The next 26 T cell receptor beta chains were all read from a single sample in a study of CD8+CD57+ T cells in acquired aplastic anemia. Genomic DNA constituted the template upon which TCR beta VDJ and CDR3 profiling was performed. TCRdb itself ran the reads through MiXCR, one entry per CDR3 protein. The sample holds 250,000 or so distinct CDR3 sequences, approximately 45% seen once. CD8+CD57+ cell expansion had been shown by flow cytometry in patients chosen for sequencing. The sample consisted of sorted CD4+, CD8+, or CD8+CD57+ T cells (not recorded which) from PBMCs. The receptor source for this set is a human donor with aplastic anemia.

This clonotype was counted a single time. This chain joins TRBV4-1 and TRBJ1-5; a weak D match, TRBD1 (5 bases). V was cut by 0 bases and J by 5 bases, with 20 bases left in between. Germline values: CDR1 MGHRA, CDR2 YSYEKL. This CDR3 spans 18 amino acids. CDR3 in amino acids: CASSQDHGRDPMDQPQHF. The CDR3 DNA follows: TGCGCCAGCAGCCAAGATCACGGCAGGGACCCGATGGATCAGCCCCAGCATTTT.

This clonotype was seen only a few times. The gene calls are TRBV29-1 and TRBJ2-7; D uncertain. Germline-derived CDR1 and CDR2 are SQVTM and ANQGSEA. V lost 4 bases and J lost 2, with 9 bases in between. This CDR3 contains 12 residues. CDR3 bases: TGCAGCGTTGGGACGGCCGCCTACGAGCAGTACTTC. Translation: CSVGTAAYEQYF.

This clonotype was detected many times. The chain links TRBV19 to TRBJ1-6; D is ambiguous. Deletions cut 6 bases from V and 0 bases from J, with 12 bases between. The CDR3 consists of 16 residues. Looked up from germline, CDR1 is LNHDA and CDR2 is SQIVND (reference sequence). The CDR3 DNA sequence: TGTGCCAGTAGCCCTCTCCCGAGCTCCTATAATTCACCCCTCCACTTT. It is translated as CASSPLPSSYNSPLHF.

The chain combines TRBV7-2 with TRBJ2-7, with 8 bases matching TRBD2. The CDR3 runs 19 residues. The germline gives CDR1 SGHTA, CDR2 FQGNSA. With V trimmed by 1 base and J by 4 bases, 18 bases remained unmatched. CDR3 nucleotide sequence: TGTGCCAGCAGCTTAGTTGGGGGGCTAATAGCGGGACCTCTTTACGAGCAGTACTTC. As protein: CASSLVGGLIAGPLYEQYF.

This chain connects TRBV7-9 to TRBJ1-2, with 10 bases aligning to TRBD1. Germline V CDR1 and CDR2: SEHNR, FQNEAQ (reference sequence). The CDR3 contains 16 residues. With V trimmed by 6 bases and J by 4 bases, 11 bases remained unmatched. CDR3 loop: CASRHHRQGAGYGYTF. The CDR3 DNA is TGTGCCAGCAGGCATCACCGACAGGGGGCAGGCTATGGCTACACCTTC. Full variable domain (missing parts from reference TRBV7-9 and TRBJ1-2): DTGVSQNPRHKITKRGQNVTFRCDPISEHNRLYWYRQTLGQGPEFLTYFQNEAQLEKSRLLSDRFSAERPKGSFSTLEIQRTEQGDSAMYLCASRHHRQGAGYGYTFGSGTRLTVV.

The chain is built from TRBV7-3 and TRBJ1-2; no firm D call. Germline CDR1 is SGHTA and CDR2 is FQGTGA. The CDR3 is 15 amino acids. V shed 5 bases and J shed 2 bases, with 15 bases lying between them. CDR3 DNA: TGTGCCAGCAGCCCAGATTTTGCCCTCAACTATGGCTACACCTTC. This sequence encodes CASSPDFALNYGYTF.

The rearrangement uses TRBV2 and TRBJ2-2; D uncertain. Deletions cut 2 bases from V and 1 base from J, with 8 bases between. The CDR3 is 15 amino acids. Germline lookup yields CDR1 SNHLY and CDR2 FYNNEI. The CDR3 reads CASSENSLNTGELFF. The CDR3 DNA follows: TGTGCCAGCAGTGAAAACAGCTTGAACACCGGGGAGCTGTTTTTT.

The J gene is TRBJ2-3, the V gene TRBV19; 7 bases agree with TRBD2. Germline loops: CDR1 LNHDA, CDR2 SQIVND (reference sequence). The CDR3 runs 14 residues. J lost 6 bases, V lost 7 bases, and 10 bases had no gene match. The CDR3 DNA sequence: TGTGCCAGTAAGCTAAGCGGGGTCGGGGATACGCAGTATTTT. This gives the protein CASKLSGVGDTQYF.

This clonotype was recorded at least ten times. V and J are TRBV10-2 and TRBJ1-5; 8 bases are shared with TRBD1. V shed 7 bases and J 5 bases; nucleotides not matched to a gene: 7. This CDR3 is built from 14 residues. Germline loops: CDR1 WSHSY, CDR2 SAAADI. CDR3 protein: CASTSDREDQPQHF. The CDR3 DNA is TGCGCCAGCACCTCGGACAGGGAGGATCAGCCCCAGCATTTT.

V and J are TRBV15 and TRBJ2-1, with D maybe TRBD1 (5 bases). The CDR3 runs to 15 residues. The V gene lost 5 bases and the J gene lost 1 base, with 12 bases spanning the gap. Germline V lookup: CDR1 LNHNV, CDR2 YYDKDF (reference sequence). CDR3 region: CATSYSRGSYNEQFF. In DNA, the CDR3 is TGTGCCACCAGCTACTCTAGGGGATCCTACAATGAGCAGTTCTTC.

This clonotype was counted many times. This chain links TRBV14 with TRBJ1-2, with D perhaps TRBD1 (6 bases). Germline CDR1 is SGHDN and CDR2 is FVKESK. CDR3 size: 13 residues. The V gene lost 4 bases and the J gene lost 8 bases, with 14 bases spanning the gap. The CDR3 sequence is CASSPPGGGGYTF. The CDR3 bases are TGTGCCAGCAGCCCCCCGGGAGGGGGAGGCTACACCTTC.

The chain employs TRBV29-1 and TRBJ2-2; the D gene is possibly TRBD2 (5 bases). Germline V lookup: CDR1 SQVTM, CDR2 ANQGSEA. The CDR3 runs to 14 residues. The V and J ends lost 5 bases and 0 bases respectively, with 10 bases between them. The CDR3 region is CSVPRGANTGELFF. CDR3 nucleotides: TGCAGCGTTCCACGGGGAGCGAACACCGGGGAGCTGTTTTTT.

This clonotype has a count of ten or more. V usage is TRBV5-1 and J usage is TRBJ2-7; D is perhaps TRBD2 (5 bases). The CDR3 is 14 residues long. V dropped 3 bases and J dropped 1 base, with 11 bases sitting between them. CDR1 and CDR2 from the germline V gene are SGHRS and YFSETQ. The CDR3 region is CASSWIGGSYEQYF. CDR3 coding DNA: TGCGCCAGCAGCTGGATAGGAGGATCCTACGAGCAGTACTTC.

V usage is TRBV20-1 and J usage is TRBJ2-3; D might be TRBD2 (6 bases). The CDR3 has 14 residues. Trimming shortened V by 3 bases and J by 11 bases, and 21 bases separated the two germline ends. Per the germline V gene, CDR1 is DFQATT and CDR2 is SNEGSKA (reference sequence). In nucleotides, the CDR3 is TGCAGTGCTAGCCTGGCGGAGGGGAACAATGAGCAGTATTTT. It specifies CSASLAEGNNEQYF.

The CDR3 nucleotides are TGTGCCAGCAGCCACCCGACTAGCGGGGGGCAGTACAATGAGCAGTTCTTC. It yields the protein CASSHPTSGGQYNEQFF. The genes are TRBV3-1 and TRBJ2-1; 13 bases fit TRBD2. The V segment lost 3 bases and the J segment 4 bases; nucleotides outside the gene matches: 6. CDR3 length equals 17 residues. Per the germline V gene, CDR1 is LGHDT and CDR2 is YNNKEL (reference sequence).

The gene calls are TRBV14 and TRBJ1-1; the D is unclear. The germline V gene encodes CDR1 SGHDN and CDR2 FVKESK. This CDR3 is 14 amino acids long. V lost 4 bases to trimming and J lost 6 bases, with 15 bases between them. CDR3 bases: TGTGCCAGCAGCCGTCTAGGAGTCGGCGCTGAAGCTTTCTTT. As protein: CASSRLGVGAEAFF.

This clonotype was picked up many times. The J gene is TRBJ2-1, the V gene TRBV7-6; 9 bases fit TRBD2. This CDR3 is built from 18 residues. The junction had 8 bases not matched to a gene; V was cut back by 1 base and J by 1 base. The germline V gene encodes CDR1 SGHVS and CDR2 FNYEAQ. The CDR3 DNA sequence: TGTGCCAGCAGCTTAGGCGCGGCGGGGGGGGGATCCTACAATGAGCAGTTCTTC. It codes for CASSLGAAGGGSYNEQFF.

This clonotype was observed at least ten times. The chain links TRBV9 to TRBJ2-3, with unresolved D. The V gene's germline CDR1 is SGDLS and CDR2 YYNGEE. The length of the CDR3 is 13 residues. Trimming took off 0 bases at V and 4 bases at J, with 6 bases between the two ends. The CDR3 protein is CASSVEAADTQYF. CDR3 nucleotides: TGTGCCAGCAGCGTAGAGGCCGCAGATACGCAGTATTTT.

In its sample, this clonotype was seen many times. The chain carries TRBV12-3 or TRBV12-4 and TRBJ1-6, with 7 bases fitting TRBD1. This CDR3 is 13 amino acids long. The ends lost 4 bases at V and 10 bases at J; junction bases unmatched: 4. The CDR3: CASSSTGPSPLHF. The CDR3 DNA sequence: TGTGCCAGCAGTTCGACAGGGCCCTCACCCCTCCACTTT.

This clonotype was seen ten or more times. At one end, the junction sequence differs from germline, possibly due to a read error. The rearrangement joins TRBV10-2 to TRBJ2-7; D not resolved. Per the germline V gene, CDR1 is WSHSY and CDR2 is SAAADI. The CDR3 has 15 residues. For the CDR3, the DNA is TGTGCCAGCAGTGAAGCCGCAGGAGCATCCTACGAGCAGTACTTC. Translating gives CASSEAAGASYEQYF.

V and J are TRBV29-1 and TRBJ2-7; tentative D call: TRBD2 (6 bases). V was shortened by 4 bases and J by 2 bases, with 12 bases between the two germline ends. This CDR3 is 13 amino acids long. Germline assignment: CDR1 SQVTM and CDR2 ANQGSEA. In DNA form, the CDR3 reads TGCAGCGTTGGGGGCGGGGAGACCTACGAGCAGTACTTC. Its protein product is CSVGGGETYEQYF.

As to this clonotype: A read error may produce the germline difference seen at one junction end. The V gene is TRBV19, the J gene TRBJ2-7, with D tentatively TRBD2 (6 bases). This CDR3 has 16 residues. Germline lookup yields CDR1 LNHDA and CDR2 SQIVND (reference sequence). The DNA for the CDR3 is TGTGCCAGTAGTATAGTAGTGCGTGGGAGGTCCTACGGGCAGTACTTC. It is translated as CASSIVVRGRSYGQYF.

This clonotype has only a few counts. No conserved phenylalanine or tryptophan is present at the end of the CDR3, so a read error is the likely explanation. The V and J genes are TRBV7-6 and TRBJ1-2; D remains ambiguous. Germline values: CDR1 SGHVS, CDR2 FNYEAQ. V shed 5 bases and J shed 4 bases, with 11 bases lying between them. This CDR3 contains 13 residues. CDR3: CASSTGMPYGYTL. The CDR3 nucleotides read TGTGCCAGCAGCACGGGCATGCCCTATGGCTACACCCTC.

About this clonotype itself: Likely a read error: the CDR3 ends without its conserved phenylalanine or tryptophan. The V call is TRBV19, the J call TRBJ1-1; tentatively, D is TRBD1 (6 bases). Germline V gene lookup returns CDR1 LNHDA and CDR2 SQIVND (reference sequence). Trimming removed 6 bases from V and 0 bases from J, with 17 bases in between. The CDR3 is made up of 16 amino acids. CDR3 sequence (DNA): TGTGCCAGTAGGCGGAGGGGGGACTTCATGAACACTGAAGCTTTCCTT. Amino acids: CASRRRGDFMNTEAFL.

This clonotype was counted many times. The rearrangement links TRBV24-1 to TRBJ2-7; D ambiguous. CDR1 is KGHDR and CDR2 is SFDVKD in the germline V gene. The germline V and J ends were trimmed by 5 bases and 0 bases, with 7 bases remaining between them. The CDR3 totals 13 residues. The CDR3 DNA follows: TGTGCCACCAGTGGAGATAGCTCCTACGAGCAGTACTTC. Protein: CATSGDSSYEQYF.

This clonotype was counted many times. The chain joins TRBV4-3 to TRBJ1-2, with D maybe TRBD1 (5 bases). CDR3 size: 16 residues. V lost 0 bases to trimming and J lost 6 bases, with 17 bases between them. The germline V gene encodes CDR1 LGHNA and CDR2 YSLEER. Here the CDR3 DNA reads TGCGCCAGCAGCCAAGATCGGGATGGGGGAGGGGATGGCTACACCTTC. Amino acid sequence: CASSQDRDGGGDGYTF.